One and the same sample provided the 15 T cell receptor beta chains below, sequenced in a study of metastatic and nonmetastatic thyroid tumors. TCRdb re-called clones from the PCR reads using MiXCR. The sample records about 13,000 clones, more than 20% being singletons. No treatment of any kind had been given to any patient before thyroid surgery. Sequences were obtained from adjacent normal tissue. The source is a female donor with papillary thyroid cancer or a benign thyroid nodule (not recorded which). Some clones in this sample may be carry-over from other donors' samples.

The V call is TRBV7-8, the J call TRBJ2-7, with TRBD1 as a possible D gene (6 bases). CDR1 and CDR2 (germline): SGHVS, FQNEAQ. CDR3 length: 15 residues. V was clipped by 5 bases and J by 3 bases, with 17 bases between them. CDR3 sequence reads: CASSLQGEALYEQYF. The CDR3 coding sequence is TGTGCCAGCAGCCTACAGGGTGAGGCTCTCTACGAGCAGTACTTC.

This clone occurred many times. The CDR3 DNA follows: TGTGCCAGCAGCCAAACTAGCGGGCAAGTCTACGAGCAGTACTTC. Translated: CASSQTSGQVYEQYF. V is TRBV4-2 and J is TRBJ2-7, with 9 nucleotides matching TRBD2. Unmatched junction bases numbered 5, after V lost 2 bases and J lost 3 bases. CDR3 length equals 15 residues. Germline CDR1 and CDR2: LGHNA and YNFKEQ.

This clone was observed a few times. The chain joins TRBV29-1 to TRBJ2-1; D is perhaps TRBD2 (5 bases). Trimming pared 2 bases from V and 6 bases from J, leaving 17 bases between. Germline V gene lookup returns CDR1 SQVTM and CDR2 ANQGSEA. CDR3 length: 15 amino acids. CDR3 region: CSVEQVNRGLNEQFF. CDR3 in DNA: TGCAGCGTTGAACAAGTGAACAGAGGGCTCAATGAGCAGTTCTTC.

This clone is termed medium-sized. This sequence joins TRBV24-1 and TRBJ2-3, with D unclear. CDR3 size: 16 residues. The V end lost 1 base, the J end lost 0 bases, and 10 bases lay between the germline ends. Germline V CDR1 and CDR2: KGHDR, SFDVKD. DNA of the CDR3: TGTGCCACCAGTGATTTAACTACTTGGAGCACAGATACGCAGTATTTT. This encodes CATSDLTTWSTDTQYF.

This clone has at least ten counts. The rearrangement joins TRBV5-6 to TRBJ1-1; 8 bases agree with TRBD1. CDR3 length: 13 amino acids. Losses at the gene ends were 1 base for V and 4 bases for J; bases not matched to a gene: 0. Germline CDR1 reads SGHDT; CDR2 reads YYEEEE. The CDR3 bases are TGTGCCAGCAGCTTGACAGGGGGCACTGAAGCTTTCTTT. It specifies CASSLTGGTEAFF.

By its share, this clone is large. The CDR3 region is CASSVQGSAGELFF. CDR3 nucleotides: TGTGCCAGCAGCGTACAGGGGAGTGCCGGGGAGCTGTTTTTT. V usage is TRBV9 and J usage is TRBJ2-2, with D tentatively TRBD1 (6 bases). This CDR3 has 14 amino acids. Trimming cost V 1 base and J 6 bases, with 10 bases left between them. From germline, CDR1 is SGDLS and CDR2 YYNGEE.

The chain has TRBV5-1 and TRBJ2-5; 11 positions agree with TRBD2. Germline V gene sequence: CDR1 SGHRS, CDR2 YFSETQ. Trimming took 0 bases from V and 5 from J; bases not matched to a gene: 3. This CDR3 has 15 amino acids. CDR3 bases: TGCGCCAGCAGCTTGGTGACTAGCGGGATGGAGACCCAGTACTTC. Translation: CASSLVTSGMETQYF.

The chain employs TRBV6-2 or TRBV6-3 and TRBJ2-5; 7 nucleotides agree with TRBD2. This CDR3 has 14 residues. Germline CDR1 reads MNHEY; CDR2 reads SVGEGT. V trimming: 2 bases; J trimming: 5 bases; junction bases outside the gene matches: 5. CDR3 sequence: CASSYLGGSETQYF. Written as DNA, the CDR3 is TGTGCCAGCAGTTACCTCGGGGGGTCGGAGACCCAGTACTTC.

This clone was picked up a small number of times. V and J are TRBV10-1 and TRBJ2-7, with D possibly being TRBD2 (6 bases). V dropped 0 bases and J dropped 5 bases, with 17 bases sitting between them. This CDR3 region has 16 residues. CDR1 is WNHNN, CDR2 SYGVQD, per germline (reference sequence). CDR3 region: CASSESSSWRGDEQYF. The CDR3 coding sequence is TGCGCCAGCAGTGAGTCGTCTTCGTGGAGGGGCGACGAGCAGTACTTC.

Only a few counts were recorded for this clone. The chain joins TRBV6-1 to TRBJ1-2, with D possibly TRBD1 on 6 matching bases. This CDR3 is 13 amino acids long. V dropped 1 base and J dropped 5 bases, with 8 bases sitting between them. Germline assignment: CDR1 MNHNS and CDR2 SASEGT. CDR3 in DNA: TGTGCCAGCAGTGAAGAGACAGGATATGGCTACACCTTC. Encoded protein: CASSEETGYGYTF.

This clone has at least ten counts. The chain couples TRBV29-1 to TRBJ2-6; TRBD1 agrees at 7 bases. Trimming took 7 bases from V and 0 from J; bases not matched to a gene: 6. From germline, CDR1 is SQVTM and CDR2 ANQGSEA. The CDR3 extends over 15 amino acids. Written as DNA, the CDR3 is TGCAGCGCTACAGGGGCGTACTCTGGGGCCAACGTCCTGACTTTC. Residues: CSATGAYSGANVLTF.

By proportion, this clone is medium-sized. V gene TRBV9 combines with J gene TRBJ1-3, with D maybe TRBD1 (5 bases). From germline, CDR1 is SGDLS and CDR2 YYNGEE. The CDR3 loop spans 14 amino acids. V dropped 4 bases and J dropped 4 bases, with 12 bases sitting between them. CDR3 nucleotide sequence: TGTGCCAGCAGCCCTGGAGGGGCGGGAAACACCATATATTTT. Residues: CASSPGGAGNTIYF.

This clone was detected many times. The J gene is TRBJ2-2, the V gene TRBV11-3; 11 positions match TRBD2. V was pared by 5 bases and J by 7 bases, with 6 bases of the junction left unmatched. The CDR3 contains 15 residues. Germline V CDR1 and CDR2: SGHNT, YENEEA. Here the CDR3 reads CASSRTSGPRGELFF. The DNA of the CDR3 is TGTGCCAGCAGCCGGACTAGCGGGCCCCGCGGGGAGCTGTTTTTT.

This clone was counted at least ten times. The rearrangement uses TRBV29-1 and TRBJ2-7; TRBD1 matches 10 bases. Germline trimming cut 4 bases from V and 5 bases from J; bases unmatched to any gene: 2. This CDR3 has 12 amino acids. The germline V gene has CDR1 SQVTM and CDR2 ANQGSEA. DNA for the CDR3: TGCAGCGTTGGGGACAGGGGCCACGAGCAGTACTTC. Translation: CSVGDRGHEQYF.

This clone is medium-sized. V and J are TRBV27 and TRBJ2-1, with 10 bases that match TRBD2. The CDR3 contains 16 residues. Germline CDR1 and CDR2: MNHEY and SMNVEV (reference sequence). Losses at the gene ends were 1 base for V and 6 bases for J; bases not matched to a gene: 6. CDR3 sequence: CASSLWSGRVGNEQFF. DNA of the CDR3: TGTGCCAGCAGTTTATGGAGCGGGAGGGTTGGCAATGAGCAGTTCTTC.